This passage covers 5 T cell receptor beta chains from one sample sequenced in a study of T cell responses to AZD1222 COVID-19 vaccine. Assay used: immunoSEQ multiplex PCR; TCRdb lists only in-frame clones, some missing. Of 150,000 to 200,000 clones listed, around 94% were seen once; the top ten hold approximately 0.6%. The sample here was peripheral blood, taken on day 0 of AZD1222 vaccination. The receptors derive from an adult in good health.

This chain uses TRBV4-1 with TRBJ2-7; D is undetermined. V dropped 6 bases and J dropped 7 bases, with 22 bases sitting between them. The CDR3 totals 15 residues. CDR1 is MGHRA and CDR2 is YSYEKL in the germline V gene. CDR3: CASSSNLRGRREQYF. The CDR3 region has the DNA TGCGCCAGCAGTTCTAACCTTAGAGGCAGACGGGAGCAGTACTTC.

This clone was counted a single time. The CDR3 sequence: CASSFGEKLFF. The CDR3 region has the DNA TGTGCCAGCAGCTTTGGGGAAAAACTGTTTTTT. V usage is TRBV7-9 and J usage is TRBJ1-4; D call uncertain. Trimming left V 3 bases short and J 8 bases short, with 4 bases between. The CDR3 totals 11 residues. The germline V gene encodes CDR1 SEHNR and CDR2 FQNEAQ (reference sequence).

The chain has TRBV7-2 and TRBJ1-1; D uncertain. The length of the CDR3 is 13 residues. Trimming stripped 2 bases from V and 3 bases from J, with 7 bases between. CDR1 is SGHTA and CDR2 is FQGNSA in the germline V gene. This CDR3 reads CASSLRQHTEAFF. The CDR3 coding sequence is TGTGCCAGCAGCTTAAGGCAGCACACTGAAGCTTTCTTT.

The V and J genes are TRBV27 and TRBJ2-3; D call uncertain. Germline CDR1 is MNHEY and CDR2 is SMNVEV (reference sequence). There are 13 residues in the CDR3. V gave up 5 bases and J gave up 4 bases, with 10 bases separating them. This CDR3 is CASSLEAADTQYF. DNA of the CDR3: TGTGCCAGCAGTCTAGAAGCAGCAGATACGCAGTATTTT.

The CDR3 region has the DNA TGTGCCAGCAGCTTCGGGGGAAACACCATATATTTT. Translation: CASSFGGNTIYF. The chain links TRBV28 to TRBJ1-3; unclear D gene. V lost 6 bases and J 4 bases, leaving 7 bases between the germline ends. CDR1 and CDR2 from the germline V gene are MDHEN and SYDVKM. The CDR3 runs 12 residues. Full variable domain (outside the CDR3, taken from reference TRBV28 and TRBJ1-3): DVKVTQSSRYLVKRTGEKVFLECVQDMDHENMFWYRQDPGLGLRLIYFSYDVKMKEKGDIPEGYSVSREKKERFSLILESASTNQTSMYLCASSFGGNTIYFGEGSWLTVV.